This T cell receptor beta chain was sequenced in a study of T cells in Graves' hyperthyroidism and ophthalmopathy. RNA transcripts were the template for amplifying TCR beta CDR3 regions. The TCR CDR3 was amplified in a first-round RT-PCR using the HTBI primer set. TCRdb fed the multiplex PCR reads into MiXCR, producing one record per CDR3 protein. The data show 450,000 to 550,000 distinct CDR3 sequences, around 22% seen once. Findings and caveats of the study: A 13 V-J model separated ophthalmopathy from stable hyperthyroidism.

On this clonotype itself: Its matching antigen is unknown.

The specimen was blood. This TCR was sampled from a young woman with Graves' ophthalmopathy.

The CDR3: CASSEALEGSGYTF. For the CDR3, the DNA is TGTGCCAGCAGTGAAGCGCTCGAGGGGTCTGGCTACACCTTC. This sequence joins TRBV6-1 and TRBJ1-2, with D tentatively TRBD1 (5 bases). Looked up from germline, CDR1 is MNHNS and CDR2 is SASEGT. CDR3 length: 14 amino acids. V shed 0 bases and J shed 7 bases, with 12 bases lying between them.